These T cell receptor beta chains were read from a single sample in a study of shared clonotypes between healthy human individuals. Generated by immunoSEQ multiplex PCR, the TCRdb table keeps only in-frame clones and is missing some. The table has approximately 600,000 clones, around 96% seen once; the top ten hold over 0.095%. The sequencing input was naive CD8+ T cells sorted from blood. These receptor sequences come from a woman aged 25 to 45 in good health. Each CDR3 is given with its conserved first and last residue. The D gene is left open where the match is weak. Rows may omit the clone size; those that give it use once, few, many or a size class.

V gene	clone size	J gene	D gene	CDR3 protein	CDR3 DNA
TRBV28	.	TRBJ2-7	.	CASSLPTRAYEQYF	TGTGCCAGCAGTTTACCTACCAGGGCCTACGAGCAGTACTTC
TRBV7-2	.	TRBJ2-7	.	CASSPTSATINEQYF	TGTGCCAGCAGCCCTACGTCTGCGACTATCAACGAGCAGTACTTC
TRBV7-2	.	TRBJ1-1	.	CASSSGLGTEAFF	TGTGCCAGCAGCTCCGGTCTAGGGACTGAAGCTTTCTTT
TRBV28	.	TRBJ2-7	TRBD1	CASSLPTTGATYEQYF	TGTGCCAGCAGTTTACCCACGACAGGGGCCACCTACGAGCAGTACTTC
TRBV11-2	once	TRBJ1-4	TRBD1	CASSPGTGEGTNEKLFF	TGTGCCAGCAGCCCGGGGACAGGGGAAGGAACTAATGAAAAACTGTTTTTT
TRBV10-2	.	TRBJ2-7	.	CASSLPPSEQYF	TGCGCCAGCAGTCTTCCTCCATCCGAGCAGTACTTC
TRBV7-9	.	TRBJ1-3	.	CASSFGERAGNTIYF	TGTGCCAGCAGCTTTGGCGAAAGGGCCGGAAACACCATATATTTT
TRBV7-9	.	TRBJ1-5	.	CASSFSGSNQPQHF	TGTGCCAGCAGCTTTTCAGGGAGCAATCAGCCCCAGCATTTT
TRBV4-1	.	TRBJ2-1	TRBD2	CASSQEIAGGVTNEQFF	TGCGCCAGCAGCCAAGAAATAGCGGGGGGCGTAACCAATGAGCAGTTCTTC
TRBV28	.	TRBJ1-5	TRBD1	CASREGQGLRAQHF	TGTGCCAGCAGGGAGGGACAGGGACTTAGGGCCCAGCATTTT
TRBV19	.	TRBJ2-7	TRBD2	CASSPSAGGYEQYF	TGTGCCAGTAGCCCCTCTGCGGGAGGCTACGAGCAGTACTTC
TRBV9	.	TRBJ2-7	TRBD2	CASSQLAQSSYEQYF	TGTGCCAGCAGTCAACTAGCGCAGAGCTCCTACGAGCAGTACTTC
TRBV7-8	.	TRBJ2-3	TRBD2	CASSSATSGITDTQYF	TGTGCCAGCAGCTCCGCTACTAGCGGAATCACAGATACGCAGTATTTT
TRBV29-1	.	TRBJ1-2	.	CSVHDWANGYTF	TGCAGCGTTCATGACTGGGCAAATGGCTACACCTTC
TRBV21-1	.	TRBJ2-2	.	CASSTRTGELFF	TGTGCCAGCAGCACTAGGACCGGGGAGCTGTTTTTT
TRBV9	.	TRBJ2-7	TRBD2	CASSGASGVGEQYF	TGTGCCAGCAGCGGAGCTAGCGGAGTTGGGGAGCAGTACTTC
TRBV2	.	TRBJ2-2	.	CASLGDTGELFF	TGTGCCAGCCTAGGGGACACCGGGGAGCTGTTTTTT
TRBV6-4	.	TRBJ2-1	TRBD2	CASSDVGAGGRQEQFF	TGTGCCAGCAGTGACGTCGGAGCGGGGGGCAGACAGGAGCAGTTCTTC
TRBV6-1	once	TRBJ1-2	.	CASDYGYTF	TGTGCCAGCGACTATGGCTACACCTTC
TRBV28	.	TRBJ2-7	.	CASSPFRTPYEQYF	TGTGCCAGCAGTCCTTTCCGGACACCCTACGAGCAGTACTTC
TRBV11-2	once	TRBJ2-1	TRBD2	CASSLSVLAGDGGEQFF	TGTGCCAGCAGCTTATCTGTCCTAGCGGGAGATGGGGGCGAGCAGTTCTTC
TRBV6-5	once	TRBJ1-4	.	CASGSGYEKLFF	TGTGCCAGCGGGTCGGGGTACGAAAAACTGTTTTTT
TRBV11-3	.	TRBJ1-2	.	CARGGGIDTPDGYTF	TGTGCCCGCGGGGGGGGTATAGACACCCCTGACGGCTACACCTTC
TRBV19	.	TRBJ2-3	TRBD2	CASLNWTSGRPPTDTQYF	TGTGCCAGTCTAAATTGGACTAGCGGGAGGCCCCCCACAGATACGCAGTATTTT
TRBV14	.	TRBJ1-3	.	CASSWTVTGNTIYF	TGTGCCAGCAGCTGGACAGTAACTGGAAACACCATATATTTT
TRBV13	.	TRBJ2-7	TRBD2	CASSHTLAGAYEQYF	TGTGCCAGCAGCCATACTTTAGCGGGGGCATATGAGCAGTACTTC
TRBV28	.	TRBJ2-3	.	CASSESGLHTDTQYF	TGTGCCAGCAGTGAAAGCGGACTCCACACAGATACGCAGTATTTT
TRBV9	.	TRBJ2-6	.	CASSVVDGPASGANVLTF	TGTGCCAGCAGCGTAGTTGACGGGCCTGCCTCTGGGGCCAACGTCCTGACTTTC
TRBV9	.	TRBJ2-1	.	CASSVGTSAEQFF	TGTGCCAGCAGCGTAGGGACCTCGGCTGAGCAGTTCTTC